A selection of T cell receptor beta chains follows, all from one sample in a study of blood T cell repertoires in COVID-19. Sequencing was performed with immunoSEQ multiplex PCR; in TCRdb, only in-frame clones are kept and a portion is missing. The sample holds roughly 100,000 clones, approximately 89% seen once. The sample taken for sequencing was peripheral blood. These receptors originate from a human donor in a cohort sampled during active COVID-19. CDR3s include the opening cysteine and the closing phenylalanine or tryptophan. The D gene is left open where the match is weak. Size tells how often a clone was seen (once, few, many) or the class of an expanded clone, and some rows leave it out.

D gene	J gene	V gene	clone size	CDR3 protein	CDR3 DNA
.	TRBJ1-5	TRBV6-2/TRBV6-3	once	CASSLGGFPYQPQHF	TGTGCCAGCAGTCTAGGGGGTTTCCCGTATCAGCCCCAGCATTTT
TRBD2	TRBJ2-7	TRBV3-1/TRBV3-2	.	CASSSSGANPEQYF	TGTGCCAGCAGCTCTAGCGGGGCCAACCCCGAGCAGTACTTC
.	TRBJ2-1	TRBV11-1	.	CASSPSRAAHYNEQFF	TGTGCCAGCAGCCCCAGTCGAGCGGCCCACTACAATGAGCAGTTCTTC
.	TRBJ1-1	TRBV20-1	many	CSASPDARAFF	TGCAGTGCTAGCCCCGACGCGCGGGCTTTCTTT
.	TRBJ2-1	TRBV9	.	CASSVEVRESRNEQFF	TGTGCCAGCAGCGTAGAGGTGCGGGAAAGTAGGAATGAGCAGTTCTTC
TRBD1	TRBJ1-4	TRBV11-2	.	CASSLGTGGLEEKLFF	TGTGCCAGCAGCTTAGGGACAGGGGGCTTGGAAGAAAAACTGTTTTTT
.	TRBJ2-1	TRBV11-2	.	CASRNEGEFSYNEQFF	TGTGCCAGCAGGAACGAAGGGGAATTTTCCTACAATGAGCAGTTCTTC
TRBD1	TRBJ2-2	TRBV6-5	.	CASSPFQGAVGELFF	TGTGCCAGCAGCCCCTTTCAGGGGGCAGTCGGGGAGCTGTTTTTT
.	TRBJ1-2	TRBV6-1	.	CASSEERFRGYTF	TGTGCCAGCAGTGAAGAAAGATTCCGGGGCTACACCTTC
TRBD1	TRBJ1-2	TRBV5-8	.	CASSSLDRGDGYTF	TGTGCCAGCAGCTCCTTGGACAGGGGGGATGGCTACACCTTC
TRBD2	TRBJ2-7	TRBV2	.	CASSDPRATSGRDSYEQYF	TGTGCCAGCAGTGACCCCCGGGCCACTAGCGGGAGGGACTCCTACGAGCAGTACTTC
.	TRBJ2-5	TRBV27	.	CASRYGVGETQYF	TGTGCCAGCAGATACGGAGTAGGTGAGACCCAGTACTTC
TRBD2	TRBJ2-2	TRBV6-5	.	CASGRLAGYTGELFF	TGTGCCAGCGGCCGACTAGCGGGGTACACCGGGGAGCTGTTTTTT
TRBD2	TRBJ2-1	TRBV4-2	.	CASSPQSGLAGLNEQFF	TGTGCCAGCAGCCCCCAATCCGGACTAGCGGGACTCAATGAGCAGTTCTTC
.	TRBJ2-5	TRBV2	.	CASTSGVWETQYF	TGTGCCAGCACCTCGGGGGTGTGGGAGACCCAGTACTTC
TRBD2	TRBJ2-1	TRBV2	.	CASSSGTSVWNEQFF	TGTGCCAGCAGTAGCGGGACTAGCGTATGGAATGAGCAGTTCTTC
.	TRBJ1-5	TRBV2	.	CASSEFVTGNSNQPQHF	TGTGCCAGCAGTGAATTTGTGACAGGTAATAGCAATCAGCCCCAGCATTTT
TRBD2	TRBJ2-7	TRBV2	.	CASNILAGVGEQYF	TGTGCCAGCAACATACTAGCGGGAGTAGGCGAGCAGTACTTC
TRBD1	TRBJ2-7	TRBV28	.	CASSLPGQKPYEQYF	TGTGCCAGCAGTCTACCGGGACAGAAACCCTACGAGCAGTACTTC
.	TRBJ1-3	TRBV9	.	CASSVARTAGNTIYF	TGTGCCAGCAGCGTAGCAAGGACAGCTGGAAACACCATATATTTT
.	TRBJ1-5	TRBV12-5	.	CASGLVTMDTVNQPQHF	TGTGCTAGTGGTTTGGTCACCATGGACACAGTCAATCAGCCCCAGCATTTT
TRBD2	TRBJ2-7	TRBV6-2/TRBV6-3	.	CASSYRLAGLPYEQYF	TGTGCCAGCAGTTACCGGCTAGCGGGGCTACCCTACGAGCAGTACTTC
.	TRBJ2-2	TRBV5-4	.	CASSPPGTGELFF	TGTGCCAGCAGCCCCCCCGGCACCGGGGAGCTGTTTTTT
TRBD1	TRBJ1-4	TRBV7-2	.	CASSLRRGTNEKLFF	TGTGCCAGCAGCCTCCGCAGGGGGACTAATGAAAAACTGTTTTTT
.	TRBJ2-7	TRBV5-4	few	CASSVEGVLEQYF	TGTGCCAGCAGCGTGGAGGGGGTTTTGGAGCAGTACTTC
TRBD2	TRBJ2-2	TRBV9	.	CASSGNPGLANTGELFF	TGTGCCAGCAGCGGAAATCCGGGACTAGCGAACACCGGGGAGCTGTTTTTT
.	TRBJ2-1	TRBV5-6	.	CASSLGAGVSYNEQFF	TGTGCCAGCAGCTTGGGGGCGGGTGTTTCCTACAATGAGCAGTTCTTC
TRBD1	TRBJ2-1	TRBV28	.	CASSPILTGGRGVSNEQFF	TGTGCCAGCAGTCCAATTTTGACAGGGGGCAGGGGCGTATCCAATGAGCAGTTCTTC
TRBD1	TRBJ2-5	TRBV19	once	CASSSGQGMGETQYF	TGTGCCAGTAGTAGCGGACAGGGAATGGGAGAGACCCAGTACTTC
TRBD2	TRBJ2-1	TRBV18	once	CASSLGLLLAGGPNEQFF	TGTGCCAGCTCACTTGGCCTTTTGCTAGCGGGAGGGCCTAATGAGCAGTTCTTC
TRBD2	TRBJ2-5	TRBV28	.	CASSATSGSLETQYF	TGTGCCAGCAGTGCGACTAGCGGGAGTCTTGAGACCCAGTACTTC
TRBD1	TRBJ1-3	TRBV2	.	CASRTGESNTIYF	TGTGCCAGCAGGACAGGGGAATCAAACACCATATATTTT
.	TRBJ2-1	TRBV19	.	CASSTHPTGNEQFF	TGTGCCAGTAGTACCCATCCAACAGGGAATGAGCAGTTCTTC
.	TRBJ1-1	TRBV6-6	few	CAGTTNTEAFF	TGTGCCGGGACAACGAACACTGAAGCTTTCTTT
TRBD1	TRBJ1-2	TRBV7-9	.	CASSQQGGYGYTF	TGTGCCAGCAGCCAACAGGGGGGATATGGCTACACCTTC
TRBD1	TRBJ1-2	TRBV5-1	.	CASSSGTGVYTF	TGCGCCAGCAGCTCCGGGACAGGTGTCTACACCTTC